Below are 2 T cell receptor beta chains sequenced from a single sample in a study of T cell repertoires in cytomegalovirus infection (dated by TCRdb to the late 2010s). These reads were obtained on an Illumina HiSeq 1500. TCRdb itself trimmed the public reads at Q25 with fastp, ran MiXCR and retained productive beta chains. Every entry covers one CDR3 protein and lists the most common genes and DNA from its rows. The sample table lists some 350,000 distinct CDR3 sequences, around a sixth of them with a count of one. Around 8.6% of the sample comes from the top ten. Sequencing was done on a sample of PBMCs. The receptors were gathered from a human donor in good health (CMV status not recorded). Some clones in this sample may be carry-over from other donors' samples.

At least ten counts were recorded for this clonotype. The CDR3 region has the DNA TGCGCCAGCAGTGAGTCGAGGGGGAGTGGGACCCAGTACTTC. Residues: CASSESRGSGTQYF. The gene calls are TRBV10-2 and TRBJ2-5, with a possible D match to TRBD1 (6 bases). Germline V gene data show CDR1 as WSHSY and CDR2 as SAAADI. This CDR3 region has 14 residues. The ends were cut back, 0 bases at V and 7 bases at J, with 12 bases in the middle.

The chain recombines TRBV7-8 with TRBJ2-6; the D gene could be TRBD1 or TRBD2 (5 bases each). Per the germline V gene, CDR1 is SGHVS and CDR2 is FQNEAQ. V lost 5 bases, J lost 0 bases, and 20 bases lay in between. The CDR3 is 19 residues long. The CDR3 here is CASSGTWGQLSSGANVLTF. In DNA, the CDR3 is TGTGCCAGCAGCGGGACGTGGGGCCAGCTAAGCTCTGGGGCCAACGTCCTGACTTTC.